These T cell receptor beta chains were read from a single sample in a study of cytotoxic CD8 clonotypes in ibrutinib-treated CLL. Repertoires were generated with immunoSEQ multiplex PCR, while TCRdb's copy carries only in-frame clones and drops some. The profile shows tens of thousands of clones, around four fifths of them singletons. Sequencing used PBMCs, obtained after 24 months of ibrutinib treatment. These receptors originate from a human donor with chronic lymphocytic leukemia. Both conserved end residues are part of each CDR3. The D gene is left open where the match is weak. Only some rows state a clone size, as once, few, many or a class for expanded clones.

clone_size	d_call	j_call	v_call	cdr3_nt	cdr3_aa
once	.	TRBJ1-2	TRBV7-3	TGTGCCAGCAGCTTAAAAGGAGGGAGGTATGGCTACACCTTC	CASSLKGGRYGYTF
once	TRBD2	TRBJ2-3	TRBV5-1	TGCGCCAGCAGCCTGATGGGACTATTTGGCACAGATACGCAGTATTTT	CASSLMGLFGTDTQYF
.	.	TRBJ2-7	TRBV27	TGTGCCAGCAGTCCCCTAGGGATGTTCGAGCAGTACTTC	CASSPLGMFEQYF
.	TRBD1	TRBJ1-3	TRBV7-9	TGTGCCAGCAGCTCCGGGACAGGGGGCGCTTCCGGAAACACCATATATTTT	CASSSGTGGASGNTIYF
few	.	TRBJ1-2	TRBV7-9	TGTGCCAGCAGCTTAATGGCCGGACGCTATGGCTACACCTTC	CASSLMAGRYGYTF
.	TRBD2	TRBJ2-3	TRBV29-1	TGCAGCGTAGACAAACCCCGGGGGGATACTCGCACAGATACGCAGTATTTT	CSVDKPRGDTRTDTQYF
.	TRBD2	TRBJ2-3	TRBV7-2	TGTGCCAGCAGCTTAGAGGGACTAGCGGCTAGCACAGATACGCAGTATTTT	CASSLEGLAASTDTQYF
.	TRBD2	TRBJ2-5	TRBV4-1	TGCGCCAGCAGCCAAGGGGGACTAGCGGGACGGGAGACCCAGTACTTC	CASSQGGLAGRETQYF
.	.	TRBJ2-7	TRBV6-5	TGTGCCAGCAGTTACTCGCTACTGAGCTCCTACGAGCAGTACTTC	CASSYSLLSSYEQYF
.	.	TRBJ2-7	TRBV6-5	TGTGCCAGCATTTCTACCGGGACGTCCTACGAGCAGTACTTC	CASISTGTSYEQYF
.	.	TRBJ2-1	TRBV5-8	TGTGCCAGCAGCTTCCGATATGAGCAGTTCTTC	CASSFRYEQFF
.	.	TRBJ2-1	TRBV6-6	TGTGCCAGCAGATCACCACAGGAAGCGGAGTTCTTC	CASRSPQEAEFF
.	.	TRBJ2-5	TRBV11-2	TGTGCCAGCAGCTTAGATCGGGTCGGGCTCGAGACCCAGTACTTC	CASSLDRVGLETQYF
.	.	TRBJ1-1	TRBV27	TGTGCCAGCAGTTTATACTGGAACACTGAAGCTTTCTTT	CASSLYWNTEAFF
.	TRBD1	TRBJ1-2	TRBV19	TGTGCCAGTAGTAGCCAAAGACAGGGGCGTGGTGGCTACACCTTC	CASSSQRQGRGGYTF
.	TRBD2	TRBJ2-1	TRBV11-3	TGTGCCAGCAGCTTAGACTCCAGGGCTAGCGGGAGGGTCTACAATGAGCAGTTCTTC	CASSLDSRASGRVYNEQFF
few	.	TRBJ1-2	TRBV5-1	TGCGCCAGCAGCCCCACCGGCAGGGATTACGGCTACACCTTC	CASSPTGRDYGYTF
.	.	TRBJ2-1	TRBV4-3	TGCGCCAGCAGCCTGGACCCTCTCCCCAATGAGCAGTTCTTC	CASSLDPLPNEQFF
once	.	TRBJ2-7	TRBV5-8	TGTGCCAGCGGTTTCAGGAGCTCCTACGAGCAGTACTTC	CASGFRSSYEQYF
.	.	TRBJ1-5	TRBV6-5	TGTGCCAGCAGATCCGGACTGCGAAATCAGCCCCAGCATTTT	CASRSGLRNQPQHF
.	.	TRBJ2-2	TRBV9	TGTGCCAGCAGCGTAGCTACCCAGGCAAACACCGGGGAGCTGTTTTTT	CASSVATQANTGELFF
.	.	TRBJ1-1	TRBV11-2	TGTGCCAGCAGCTTAAGTTTTTTATCTCGATCCACTGAAGCTTTCTTT	CASSLSFLSRSTEAFF
.	TRBD1	TRBJ2-2	TRBV5-6	TGTGCCAGCCGGGACAGGGGTTTCACCGGGGAGCTGTTTTTT	CASRDRGFTGELFF